A selection of T cell receptor beta chains follows, all from one sample in a study of vaccination and CD4 T cells after COVID-19. Each CDR3 protein gets one entry after TCRdb re-called the PCR reads with MiXCR. The table has 5,000 or so distinct CDR3 sequences, roughly three fifths seen once. No antigen is known for these receptors. Sequenced material: CD4+ T cells from blood, cultured in vitro. All receptors derive from a human donor who had recovered from COVID-19. Each CDR3 is given with its conserved first and last residue. The order of the fields is J gene, clone size, CDR3 length, D gene, V gene, CDR3 DNA, CDR3 protein. A D gene is named only where the DNA matches it firmly. The size entry is marked missing in some rows and otherwise reads once, few, many or a size class.

TRBJ1-1 | NA | 14 | TRBD1 | TRBV20-1 | TGCAGTGCAGGGGGCGAATGGGGGGACACTGAAGCTTTCTTT | CSAGGEWGDTEAFF
TRBJ1-2 | NA | 14 | TRBD1 | TRBV6-5 | TGTGCCAGCAGTTACACAGGGGGCCAATATGGCTACACCTTC | CASSYTGGQYGYTF
TRBJ2-2 | NA | 12 | NA | TRBV20-1 | TGCAGTGCTGTCCGTCGACCCGGGGAGCTGTTTTTT | CSAVRRPGELFF
TRBJ2-1 | once | 10 | NA | TRBV7-9 | TGTGCCAGCAGCTCGGGTGAGCAGTTCTTC | CASSSGEQFF
TRBJ1-2 | NA | 12 | TRBD1 | TRBV20-1 | TGCAGTGGCGGGGACAGGGGGAATGGCTACACCTTC | CSGGDRGNGYTF
TRBJ2-1 | NA | 12 | NA | TRBV6-1 | TGTGCCAGCAGTGAAGTAGGTAATGAGCAGTTCTTC | CASSEVGNEQFF
TRBJ1-2 | NA | 13 | NA | TRBV27 | TGTGCCAGCAGTCTAACAGGGTACTATGGCTACACCTTC | CASSLTGYYGYTF
TRBJ2-7 | NA | 13 | TRBD1 | TRBV6-1 | TGTGCCAGCACCGGGACAGGGTCCTACGAGCAGTACTTC | CASTGTGSYEQYF
TRBJ1-1 | NA | 13 | NA | TRBV7-2 | TGTGCCAGCACGCCCCAACTCAACACTGAAGCTTTCTTT | CASTPQLNTEAFF
TRBJ2-5 | hyperexpanded | 15 | TRBD2 | TRBV6-5 | TGTGCCAGCAGTTACTCTAGCGGGGGGGGCGAGACCCAGTACTTC | CASSYSSGGGETQYF